The 5 T cell receptor beta chains below come from one sample, sequenced in a study of T cells in Graves' hyperthyroidism and ophthalmopathy. The CDR3 regions of TCR beta were amplified from RNA transcripts. HTBI primers were employed in a first-round RT-PCR of the TCR CDR3. Each CDR3 protein is one row after TCRdb ran MiXCR on the multiplex PCR reads. The table has about 510,000 distinct CDR3 sequences, 35% to 50% seen once. The sample comprised peripheral blood or thyroid tissue (not recorded which). These receptors were obtained from an adult woman with Graves' disease, either hyperthyroidism or ophthalmopathy (not recorded which).

This clonotype appeared many times. Relative to the germline gene, one junction end is altered; a read error may explain this. This chain connects TRBV7-7 to TRBJ2-3; possibly TRBD1 or TRBD2 for D (5 bases each). Germline V gene sequence: CDR1 SSHAT, CDR2 FNYEAQ (reference sequence). The CDR3 covers 15 residues. DNA of the CDR3: TGTGCTAGCAGCTTTCGGGGCGCCCCCACAGATACGCAGTATTTT. Translating it yields CASSFRGAPTDTQYF. Drawing the rest from reference TRBV7-7 and TRBJ2-3, the complete variable domain is GAGVSQSPRYKVTKRGQDVTLRCDPISSHATLYWYQQALGQGPEFLTYFNYEAQPDKSGLPSDRFSAERPEGSISTLTIQRTEQRDSAMYRCASSFRGAPTDTQYFGPGTRLTVL.

This chain joins TRBV10-3 and TRBJ2-2; 7 positions match TRBD2. CDR1 is ENHRY, CDR2 SYGVKD, per germline. The CDR3 is 13 residues long. V was clipped by 8 bases and J by 6 bases; unmatched bases: 6. The CDR3, as DNA: TGTGCCATCGGAGGACTAGGTCCCGGGGAGCTGTTTTTT. Translation: CAIGGLGPGELFF.

The sample holds many counts of this clonotype. V is TRBV29-1 and J is TRBJ2-2; 10 bases match TRBD2. Losses at the gene ends were 7 bases for V and 4 bases for J; bases not matched to a gene: 6. Germline values: CDR1 SQVTM, CDR2 ANQGSEA. This CDR3 region has 14 residues. The CDR3 DNA follows: TGCAGCGGTACGAAGCGGGAGGGCACCGGGGAGCTGTTTTTT. Translation: CSGTKREGTGELFF.

This clonotype appeared once. As the CDR3 is not closed by the conserved phenylalanine or tryptophan, this likely results from a read error. It is unclear where the CDR3 begins or ends on the DNA, so no DNA is shown, and the CDR3 is as TCRdb lists it. The chain uses TRBV10-3 and TRBJ2-6. Looked up from germline, CDR1 is ENHRY and CDR2 is SYGVKD. The CDR3 length equals 9 residues, ends included. CDR3 loop: CAISESLVR.

This clonotype was found many times. The chain couples TRBV11-2 to TRBJ1-2, with unresolved D. The V gene's germline CDR1 is SGHAT and CDR2 FQNNGV. The V end lost 0 bases, the J end lost 8 bases, and 10 bases lay between the germline ends. The CDR3 runs 13 residues. The CDR3 DNA follows: TGTGCCAGCAGCTTAGAAGCCGGCGGCGGCTACACCTTC. Its translation: CASSLEAGGGYTF. The full variable domain, with the rest looked up from reference TRBV11-2 and TRBJ1-2, is EAGVAQSPRYKIIEKRQSVAFWCNPISGHATLYWYQQILGQGPKLLIQFQNNGVVDDSQLPKDRFSAERLKGVDSTLKIQPAKLEDSAVYLCASSLEAGGGYTFGSGTRLTVV.